These T cell receptor beta chains were read from a single sample in a study of T cell clusters in autoimmune cytopenias. TCRdb reprocessed the multiplex PCR reads and reports one entry per CDR3 protein, with no DNA. The sample's table shows fewer than 700 distinct CDR3 sequences. The sample was also reused in another study, on T cell repertoires in aging, cancer and after chemotherapy.

The specimen sequenced was peripheral blood. Receptor source: a human donor with chronic lymphocytic leukemia. Both conserved end residues are part of each CDR3. Clone size is given for some rows only: seen once, a few or many times, or a class if the clone is expanded.

v_gene	j_gene	abundance	CDR3aa
TRBV27	TRBJ2-4	large	CASSLWGALPLAKNIQYF
TRBV6-6	TRBJ2-2	.	CASSQGPATGELFF
TRBV20-1	TRBJ1-2	medium-sized	CSAQQGPNYGYTF
TRBV6-1	TRBJ1-2	large	CASSDGGYGYTF
TRBV20-1	TRBJ1-1	medium-sized	CSARGPGQGNTEAFF
TRBV19	TRBJ1-1	medium-sized	CASSIRRGNTEAFF
TRBV6-5	TRBJ1-1	medium-sized	CASSYGSGGGLMNTEAFF
TRBV29-1	TRBJ1-2	large	CSVTGANSYGYTF
TRBV27	TRBJ2-7	large	CASSRGLAGGSRSYEQYF
TRBV9	TRBJ2-2	medium-sized	CASSPPLALNTGELFF
TRBV7-9	TRBJ1-2	medium-sized	CASSPQGSYYGYTF
TRBV6-1	TRBJ1-5	.	CASNPTGSNQPQHF
TRBV6-6	TRBJ2-2	large	CASSYSSGGADTGELFF
TRBV27	TRBJ2-7	large	CASSSSGILFYEQYF
TRBV28	TRBJ2-7	.	CASSIGLHYEQYF
TRBV6-5	TRBJ1-2	large	CASSYSTSSYGYTF
TRBV2	TRBJ2-1	.	CASGRLERESRYNEQFF
TRBV19	TRBJ2-2	.	CASSIKEFGELFF
TRBV7-9	TRBJ2-7	medium-sized	CASSLFPSPREAYEQYF
TRBV7-2	TRBJ2-7	medium-sized	CASSPRVSSGGSSYEQYF
TRBV19	TRBJ1-2	.	CATDGVTDYGYTF
TRBV12-3/TRBV12-4	TRBJ1-1	medium-sized	CASSQQGATEAFF
TRBV5-4	TRBJ2-5	large	CASSPPVGLQETQYF
TRBV18	TRBJ2-7	large	CASSPPGRAHEQYF
TRBV5-4	TRBJ2-3	.	CASRPQRGVDTDTQYF
TRBV6-2/TRBV6-3	TRBJ2-7	medium-sized	CASSMTGYEQYF
TRBV20-1	TRBJ2-1	medium-sized	CSARRIYGLAGGLIPNEQFF
TRBV7-2	TRBJ1-5	medium-sized	CASSDGQGQPQHF
TRBV24-1	TRBJ2-5	large	CATSVGTGQETQYF
TRBV7-2	TRBJ1-2	.	CASSLARVGYTF
TRBV6-5	TRBJ2-7	.	CASSYSKLAGAEQYF
TRBV7-3	TRBJ1-2	.	CASSEGTGGVGYTF
TRBV18	TRBJ1-4	large	CASSPRQATNEKLFF
TRBV10-3	TRBJ1-3	large	CAISRDFSGNTIYF
TRBV19	TRBJ1-4	large	CASSHRTGASEKLFF
TRBV20-1	TRBJ2-3	medium-sized	CSASSPSGGGSTDTQYF
TRBV18	TRBJ1-4	.	CASSPAGLMREKLFF
TRBV28	TRBJ1-5	.	CASSSFETGARPQHF
TRBV6-4	TRBJ2-2	.	CASSRDRGHVTGELFF
TRBV7-6	TRBJ2-6	.	CASSLVGTLPRSGANVLTF